The 7 T cell receptor beta chains presented below share a single source sample, sequenced in a study of cytomegalovirus exposure and HLA in healthy donors. Primers included in the PCR were 60 Vbeta and 13 Jbeta primers. Here immunoSEQ multiplex PCR was the method, and the copy in TCRdb shows in-frame clones only, minus some. The sample includes some 190,000 clones, about four fifths of them seen just once. The specimen sequenced was PBMCs. The receptors derive from a woman in her twenties or thirties in good health and CMV-seropositive.

CDR3 bases: TGTGCCACCAGCAGAGGGGGCGGAGCTACAAACATTCAGTACTTC. This encodes CATSRGGGATNIQYF. The chain combines TRBV15 with TRBJ2-4; weak D call: TRBD1 (5 bases). V was clipped by 1 base and J by 6 bases, with 13 bases between them. The V gene's germline CDR1 is LNHNV and CDR2 YYDKDF (reference sequence). The CDR3 consists of 15 residues.

The V gene is TRBV11-2, the J gene TRBJ2-1, with 8 bases matching TRBD1. Germline loops: CDR1 SGHAT, CDR2 FQNNGV. Losses at the gene ends were 1 base for V and 5 bases for J; bases not matched to a gene: 7. This CDR3 has 16 amino acids. CDR3: CASSLAGTGLNNEQFF. The CDR3 DNA is TGTGCCAGCAGCTTAGCCGGGACAGGACTCAACAATGAGCAGTTCTTC.

The chain couples TRBV19 to TRBJ1-5; D gene unclear. CDR3 length: 13 residues. Trimming pared 11 bases from V and 0 bases from J, leaving 11 bases between. Looked up from germline, CDR1 is LNHDA and CDR2 is SQIVND (reference sequence). Here the CDR3 DNA reads TGTGCCGTTGGGCAAATTAGCAATCAGCCCCAGCATTTT. Protein product: CAVGQISNQPQHF. Complete variable domain (other parts from reference TRBV19 and TRBJ1-5): DGGITQSPKYLFRKEGQNVTLSCEQNLNHDAMYWYRQDPGQGLRLIYYSQIVNDFQKGDIAEGYSVSREKKESFPLTVTSAQKNPTAFYLCAVGQISNQPQHFGDGTRLSIL.

The chain joins TRBV4-1 to TRBJ2-5, with D tentatively TRBD2 (6 bases). The assigned J gene may be wrong: the sequence end matches TRBJ2-7 better. The length of the CDR3 is 17 residues. In germline, CDR1 is MGHRA, CDR2 YSYEKL. The CDR3, as DNA: TGCGCCAGCAGCCAAGCCCTGATCGGAGGGAGCTCCTACGAGCAGTACTTC. It translates to CASSQALIGGSSYEQYF.

This clone was observed a few times. The chain links TRBV29-1 to TRBJ2-7; D may be TRBD1 (5 bases). The CDR3 loop spans 15 amino acids. V was shortened by 4 bases and J by 1 base, with 17 bases between the two germline ends. The V gene's germline CDR1 is SQVTM and CDR2 ANQGSEA. The CDR3 sequence is CSVGRSGHRSYEQYF. The CDR3 nucleotides are TGCAGCGTTGGAAGGTCCGGACACCGATCCTACGAGCAGTACTTC.

The J gene is TRBJ2-7, the V gene TRBV6-1, with 7 bases identical to TRBD2. The trim removed 2 bases at V and 5 bases at J, leaving 9 bases unmatched. Looked up from germline, CDR1 is MNHNS and CDR2 is SASEGT. This CDR3 has 15 amino acids. The CDR3 nucleotides read TGTGCCAGCAGTGAATGGGTGGGAGGGACCGACGAGCAGTACTTC. Residues: CASSEWVGGTDEQYF.

The chain links TRBV7-9 to TRBJ2-1, with TRBD2 matching 10 bases. The CDR3 is 15 residues long. From germline, CDR1 is SEHNR and CDR2 FQNEAQ (reference sequence). V lost 5 bases, J lost 3 bases, and 4 bases stayed unmatched. This CDR3 reads CASSPSGGDYNEQFF. DNA for the CDR3: TGTGCCAGCAGCCCCAGCGGGGGGGACTACAATGAGCAGTTCTTC. The whole variable domain, remainder taken from reference TRBV7-9 and TRBJ2-1, is DTGVSQNPRHKITKRGQNVTFRCDPISEHNRLYWYRQTLGQGPEFLTYFQNEAQLEKSRLLSDRFSAERPKGSFSTLEIQRTEQGDSAMYLCASSPSGGDYNEQFFGPGTRLTVL.